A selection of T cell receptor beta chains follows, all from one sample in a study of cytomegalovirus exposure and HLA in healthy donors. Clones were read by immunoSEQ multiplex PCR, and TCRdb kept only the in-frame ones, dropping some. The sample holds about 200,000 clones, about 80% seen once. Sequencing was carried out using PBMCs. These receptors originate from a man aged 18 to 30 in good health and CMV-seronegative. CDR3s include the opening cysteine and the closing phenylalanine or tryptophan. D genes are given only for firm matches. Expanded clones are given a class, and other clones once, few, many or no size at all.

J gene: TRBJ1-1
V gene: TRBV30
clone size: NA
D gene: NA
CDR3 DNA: TGTGCCTGGAGTGTAAGGGGCTTGGACACTGAAGCTTTCTTT
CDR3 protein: CAWSVRGLDTEAFF

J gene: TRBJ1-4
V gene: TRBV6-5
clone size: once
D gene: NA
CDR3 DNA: TGTGCCAGCAGTTCTACAGAATGGGTTGAAAAACTGTTTTTT
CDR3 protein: CASSSTEWVEKLFF

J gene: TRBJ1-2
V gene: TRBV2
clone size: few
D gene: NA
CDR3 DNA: TGTGCCAGCGTCCAGGGGACCAACTATGGCTACACCTTC
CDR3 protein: CASVQGTNYGYTF

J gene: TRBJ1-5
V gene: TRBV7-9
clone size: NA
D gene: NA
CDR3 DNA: TGTGCCAGCAGCCCGGGGGACGGGGGCAATCAGCCCCAGCATTTT
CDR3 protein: CASSPGDGGNQPQHF

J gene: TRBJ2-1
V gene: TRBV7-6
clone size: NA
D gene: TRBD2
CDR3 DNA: TGTGCCAGCAGCCTCGGTGGGGGGGACCATGAGCAGTTCTTC
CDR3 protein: CASSLGGGDHEQFF

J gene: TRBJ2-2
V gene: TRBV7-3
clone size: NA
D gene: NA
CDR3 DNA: TGTGCCAGCAGCTTGGCGGGGGGGGAGCTGTTTTTT
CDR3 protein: CASSLAGGELFF

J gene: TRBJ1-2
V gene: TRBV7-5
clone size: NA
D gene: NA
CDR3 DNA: TGTGCCAGAAGCTTAGTTAAGGGGACAGACTACGACTTAGCTAACTATGGCTACACCTTC
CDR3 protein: CARSLVKGTDYDLANYGYTF

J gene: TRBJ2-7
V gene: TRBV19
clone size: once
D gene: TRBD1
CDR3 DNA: TGTGCCAGTAGTGCGACAGGGGGCAACGAGCAGTACTTC
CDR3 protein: CASSATGGNEQYF

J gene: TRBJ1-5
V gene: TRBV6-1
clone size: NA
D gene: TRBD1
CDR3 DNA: TGTGCCAGCAGGGGGGGACAGGATTCTGATCAGCCCCAGCATTTT
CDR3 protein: CASRGGQDSDQPQHF

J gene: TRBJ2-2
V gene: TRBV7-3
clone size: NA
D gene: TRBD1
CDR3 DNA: TGTGCCAGCAGCAAACAGGGGGCTGGAAACACCGGGGAGCTGTTTTTT
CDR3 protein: CASSKQGAGNTGELFF

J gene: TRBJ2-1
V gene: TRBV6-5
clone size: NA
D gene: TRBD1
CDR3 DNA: TGTGCCAGCAGTTATCAACAGGGGAATGAGCAGTTCTTC
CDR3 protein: CASSYQQGNEQFF

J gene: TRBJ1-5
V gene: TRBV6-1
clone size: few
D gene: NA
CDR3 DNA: TGTGCCAGCACGGAGGACAGCGAAAATCAGCCCCAGCATTTT
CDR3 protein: CASTEDSENQPQHF

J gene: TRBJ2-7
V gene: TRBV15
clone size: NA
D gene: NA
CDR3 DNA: TGTGCCACCAGCAGAGATATTAGCGACGGCTACGAGCAGTACTTC
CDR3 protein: CATSRDISDGYEQYF

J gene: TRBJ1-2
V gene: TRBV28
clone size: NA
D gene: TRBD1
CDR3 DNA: TGTGCCAGCAGGGGACAGATCTATGGCTACACCTTC
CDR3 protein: CASRGQIYGYTF

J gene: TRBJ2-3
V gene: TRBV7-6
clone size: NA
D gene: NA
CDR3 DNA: TGTGCCAGCAGCTTAGGAAAGGGGAGCACAGATACGCAGTATTTT
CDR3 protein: CASSLGKGSTDTQYF

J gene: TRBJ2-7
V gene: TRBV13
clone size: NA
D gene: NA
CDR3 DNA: TGTGCCAGCAGCTTACAACCCTCCTACGAGCAGTACTTC
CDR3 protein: CASSLQPSYEQYF

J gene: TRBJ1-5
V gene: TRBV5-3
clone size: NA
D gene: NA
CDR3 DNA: TGTGCCAGAAGCTTGGCCCGGGACATCGAATATAGCAATCAGCCCCAGCATTTT
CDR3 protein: CARSLARDIEYSNQPQHF

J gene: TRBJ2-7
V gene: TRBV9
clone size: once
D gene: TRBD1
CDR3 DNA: TGTGCCAGCAGCGTAGGGGTGGGGACAGGGAACTACGAGCAGTACTTC
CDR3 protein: CASSVGVGTGNYEQYF

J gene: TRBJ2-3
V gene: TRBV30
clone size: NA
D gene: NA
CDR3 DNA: TGTGCCTGGAGTGTTGCGAGCGTTAGCACAGATACGCAGTATTTT
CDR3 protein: CAWSVASVSTDTQYF

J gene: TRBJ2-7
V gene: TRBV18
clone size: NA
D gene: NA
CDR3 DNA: TGTGCCAGCTCACCAGCCCAGCGCTACGAGCAGTACTTC
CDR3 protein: CASSPAQRYEQYF

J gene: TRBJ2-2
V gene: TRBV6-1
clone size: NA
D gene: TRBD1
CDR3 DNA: TGTGCCAGCAGTGAAAGGGACAGGGGGGTCTCAAACACCGGGGAGCTGTTTTTT
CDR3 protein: CASSERDRGVSNTGELFF

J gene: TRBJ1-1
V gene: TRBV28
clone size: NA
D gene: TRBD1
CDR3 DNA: TGTGCCAGCAGTTCCCCTCAGGGGGAAGTCACTGAAGCTTTCTTT
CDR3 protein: CASSSPQGEVTEAFF

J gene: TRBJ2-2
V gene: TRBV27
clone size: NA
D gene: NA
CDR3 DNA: TGTGCCAGCAGTTATGCGGGTTGGGCCGGGGAGCTGTTTTTT
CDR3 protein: CASSYAGWAGELFF

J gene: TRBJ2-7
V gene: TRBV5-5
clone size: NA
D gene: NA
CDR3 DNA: TGTGCCAGCAGCTTGTGGAGCTCCTACGAGCAGTACTTC
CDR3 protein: CASSLWSSYEQYF

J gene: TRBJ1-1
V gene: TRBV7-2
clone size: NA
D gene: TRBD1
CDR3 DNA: TGTGCCAGCAGCCTAGAAGACAGGGGAAGTTCAAACACTGAAGCTTTCTTT
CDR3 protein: CASSLEDRGSSNTEAFF

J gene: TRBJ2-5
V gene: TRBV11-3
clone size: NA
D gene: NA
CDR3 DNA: TGTGCCAGCAGCTTACGGCAGGCCAGGGAGACCCAGTACTTC
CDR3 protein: CASSLRQARETQYF

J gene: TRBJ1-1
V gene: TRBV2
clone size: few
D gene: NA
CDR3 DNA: TGTGCCAGCGCGGGGGCAGGGGCTGAAGCTTTCTTT
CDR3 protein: CASAGAGAEAFF

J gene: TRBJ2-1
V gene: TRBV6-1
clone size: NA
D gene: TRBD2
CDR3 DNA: TGTGCCAGCAGTGGGGGACTAGCGGGGGCCTACTCCTACAATGAGCAGTTCTTC
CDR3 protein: CASSGGLAGAYSYNEQFF

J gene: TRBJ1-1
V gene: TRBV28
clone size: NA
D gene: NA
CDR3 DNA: TGTGCCAGCAGTTTCAATTCCGGGACTCCGAACACTGAAGCTTTCTTT
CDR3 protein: CASSFNSGTPNTEAFF

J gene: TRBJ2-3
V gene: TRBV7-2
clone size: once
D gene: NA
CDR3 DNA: TGTGCCAGCAGCTTAGGTGCCAGGGTCACAGATACGCAGTATTTT
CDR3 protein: CASSLGARVTDTQYF

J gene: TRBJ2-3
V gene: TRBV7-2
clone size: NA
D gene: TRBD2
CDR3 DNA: TGTGCCAGCAGTCGATCCGGGGCCACTAGCGGATACACAGATACGCAGTATTTT
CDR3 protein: CASSRSGATSGYTDTQYF

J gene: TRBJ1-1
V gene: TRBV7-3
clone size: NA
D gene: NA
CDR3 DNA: TGTGCCAGCAGCTTAACGTCGGCGCGGGACACTGAAGCTTTCTTT
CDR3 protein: CASSLTSARDTEAFF

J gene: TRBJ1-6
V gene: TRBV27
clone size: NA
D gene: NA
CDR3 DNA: TGTGCCAGCAGTTTCCCGGGATCACCCCTCCACTTT
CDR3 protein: CASSFPGSPLHF

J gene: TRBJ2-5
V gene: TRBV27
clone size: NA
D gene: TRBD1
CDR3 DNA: TGTGCCAGCAGTTTATCGTTCAGGGGGCTAGGAGAGACCCAGTACTTC
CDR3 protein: CASSLSFRGLGETQYF

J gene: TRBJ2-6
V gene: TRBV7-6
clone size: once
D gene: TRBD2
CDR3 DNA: TGTGCCAGCAGCTTAGAGGGAGGGTCTGGGGCCAACGTCCTGACTTTC
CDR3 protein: CASSLEGGSGANVLTF

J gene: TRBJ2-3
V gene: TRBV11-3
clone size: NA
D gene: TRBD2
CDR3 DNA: TGTGCCAGCAGCTCCGTCGGGGGGTTAACAGATACGCAGTATTTT
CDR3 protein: CASSSVGGLTDTQYF

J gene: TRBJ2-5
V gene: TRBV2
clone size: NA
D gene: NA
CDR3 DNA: TGTGCCAGCAGTGATGTACAGGGACCTATCCTAGAGCAGTACTTC
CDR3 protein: CASSDVQGPILEQYF

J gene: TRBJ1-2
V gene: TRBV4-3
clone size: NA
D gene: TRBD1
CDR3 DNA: TGCGCCAGCAGCCAAGAAAGAACAGGGGGAACAGGAGGCTATGGCTACACCTTC
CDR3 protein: CASSQERTGGTGGYGYTF

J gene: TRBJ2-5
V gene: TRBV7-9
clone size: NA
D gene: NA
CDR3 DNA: TGTGCCAGCATAGGGGGACAACAAGAGACCCAGTACTTC
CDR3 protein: CASIGGQQETQYF

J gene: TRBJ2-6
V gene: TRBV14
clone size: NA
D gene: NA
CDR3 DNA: TGTGCCAGCAGCCAGGAGGATGGAGGCCCCTTCTCTGGGGCCAACGTCCTGACTTTC
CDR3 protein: CASSQEDGGPFSGANVLTF